The source of this T cell receptor (beta chain) is a study of cytomegalovirus exposure and HLA in healthy donors (dated by TCRdb to 2016 to 2017). About the full investigation: In an earlier analysis of some 550 of the donors, less than 350 Gb of sequence data and approximately 120 million unique TCR beta sequences from about 179 million T cells were reported. The study used immunosequencing to profile the T cell repertoires of under 700 subjects and linked those repertoires to cytomegalovirus serostatus. All discovery cohort repertoires had been generated using a single sequencing platform. Donor age, sex, ethnicity and CMV serostatus were compiled together with the repertoire data. HLA typing covered class I and class II loci at four-digit resolution. Among the roughly 390 genotyped donors, approximately 77% belonged to the genetic ancestry cluster associated with self-reported Caucasian donors. In the later analysis, no new phenotypic data were used to find candidate immune exposures; instead, reliance was placed on TCR beta sequences and their occurrence across donors. A later analysis re-examined previously published TCR beta repertoires from just over 650 donors and added high-resolution HLA genotyping to investigate patterns of TCR occurrence. In a later genetic analysis, genome-wide SNP genotypes for about 65% of the 666 donors were used, and that subset was treated as a discovery cohort. About 5 DR-DQ haplotypes were handled as single units for association and clustering, since linkage in the cohort was strong. Roughly 300 gigabases of sequencing data and approximately 92 million unique TCR sequences made up an early release that covered several hundred HLA-typed donors. In an earlier analysis of roughly 540 of the donors, high-throughput TCR beta sequencing was used to judge whether each TCR beta V gene segment behaved as functional or pseudogenic. Across 398 genotyped donors of the cohort, an average of roughly 200,000 unique TCR beta nucleotide sequences per donor were sequenced, and 15% to 20% of those sequences were non-productive. Along with the roughly 670-subject first cohort, a separate validation cohort of over a hundred different subjects was used. The study aimed to test whether cataloging public T cell receptors could reveal signatures of past pathogen exposure. To predict cytomegalovirus infection status, the study combined high-throughput TCR immunosequencing, statistical association of individual TCRs with disease status, and machine learning. Typing coverage varied by locus: roughly 629-640 donors for A, B, C, DRB1 and DQB1; 522 for DQA1; more than 600 for DPA1; some 470 for DPB1.

The cohort comprised fewer than 750 healthy bone marrow donors. At the time of sampling, all cohort members were nominally healthy, though unrecorded immune exposures were likely present. The donor was CMV seronegative and belonged to the group of more than 300 seronegative cohort members. Every donor gave a peripheral blood sample, and the peripheral blood mononuclear cells from that sample were used for TCR beta sequencing. The Qiagen DNeasy Blood Extraction Kit was used to extract genomic DNA from the blood cell samples. General findings and caveats noted by the study authors: Presence/absence analyses assumed roughly uniform sequencing depth across donors, an assumption that may not hold. Because counts were too low, about 18 rarely observed V segments, including chromosome 9 orphons, were excluded from the earlier analysis of 587 of the donors. In vitro tests confirmed that a few of the cytomegalovirus-associated TCR beta chains recognize cytomegalovirus antigens. The authors suggested that the approach could potentially be generalized to other disease states and immunological phenotypes. Broadly in line with IMGT annotations, most TCR beta V segments showed up in productive rearrangements about 90% or about 30% of the time in an earlier analysis of several hundred of the donors. Assigning TCR associations to individual alleles was difficult when HLA alleles, especially DR and DQ, strongly co-occurred. The cohort was sequenced for TCR beta chains only, and without alpha or paired-chain data the features that could be detected were limited. The study listed 150 to 200 TCR beta chains as associated with cytomegalovirus. In a later genetic analysis, a missense DCLRE1C variant was associated with V-gene and J-gene trimming of TCR beta chains, and the association was replicated in an independent cohort. According to a later analysis, parvovirus B19, influenza, CMV and Epstein-Barr virus appeared linked to several top co-occurrence clusters. Some IMGT-functional V segments, including TRBV6-2 and TRBV6-3, could not be told apart with the 87-base-pair reads, so those segments were excluded. Across donors, most TCR sequences were observed very rarely, whereas some public TCRs were present in many individuals. A further reported finding was that TCR beta sequences accurately predicted the HLA-A and HLA-B alleles for most subjects in the first cohort. Compared with equally common non-associated chains, HLA-associated TCR beta chains in a later analysis were more clonally expanded and had lower generation probabilities. Cytomegalovirus status was reported to be diagnosed by the classifier with high specificity and sensitivity in both the original and validation cohorts. Specific HLA alleles were associated with 16,951 TCR beta sequences at a false discovery rate of 0.05 in a later analysis. According to a later analysis, TCR association rates differed among HLA loci, with DRB1 alleles showing the most associated TCRs and HLA-C alleles showing the fewest. The sequencing pipeline was judged likely to have produced a cluster of highly shared sequence variants as a technical artifact. For the cohort, immune exposure information was limited to CMV serostatus. Because HLA typing was missing for some donors at each locus, association tests included only the typed subset. Most CMV-associated TCR beta chains appeared to be HLA-restricted in a later analysis, and the HLA associations seemed to be driven largely by CMV exposure. Linkage disequilibrium might explain the correlated functional status among segregating V segments, but an unknown experimental factor could not be ruled out. In a later genetic analysis, fewer N-insertions in productive TCRs were reported among donors in an Asian-associated ancestry cluster than the approximately 630-donor mean.

From its cysteine to its phenylalanine, the CDR3 spans 16 amino acids. The CDR3 DNA has 48 bases and is translated from base 1. Concerning this clone: The antigen it binds to is not known. No base quality values were provided; no much bigger clone lies one nucleotide off.

Libraries were constructed by the immunoSEQ multiplex PCR assay. A mixture of 60 forward primers for TCR Vbeta segments and 13 reverse primers for TCR Jbeta segments was used in the multiplex PCR. The CDR3 region of rearranged TCR beta genes was amplified from genomic DNA with a multiplex PCR assay. The Illumina HiSeq System was used to sequence the amplified TCR beta libraries as 87-base-pair reads. The original pipeline was this. In a later analysis, 70 million to 95 million unique TCR beta chains were counted across the roughly 670 repertoires, and about 10 million of these chains were shared by at least two donors. To remove PCR and sequencing errors, raw reads were error-corrected and collapsed into unique sequences using a nearest-neighbor algorithm that merged closely related sequences. CDR3 sequences were aligned to IMGT reference sequences to assign V, D and J gene segments. For a sequence to be retained, at least a six-nucleotide match to both a V gene segment and a J gene segment was required. A rearrangement counted as productive if the CDR3 had no stop codons and remained in frame with V and J, and every other rearrangement counted as non-productive. Following IMGT convention, CDR3 was defined as the stretch from the second conserved V-encoded cysteine up to the conserved J-encoded phenylalanine. The earlier analysis of fewer than 750 of the donors excluded sequences that lacked an unambiguous match to a single V gene segment. In an earlier analysis of approximately 590 of the donors, a V segment was called functional when productive rearrangements were above 56.7%, and segregating when the standard deviation between donors exceeded 5%. A statistical classification framework was developed to diagnose cytomegalovirus status using the catalog of TCR beta chain sequences. In a later analysis, V and J genes were assigned by comparing TCR nucleotide sequences against IMGT/GENE-DB human TR gene sequences. Using the TCRdist pipeline, a later analysis assigned CDR3 sequences along with most-parsimonious VDJ recombination scenarios. In a later analysis, each TCR beta chain was defined by its CDR3 amino acid sequence together with its V-gene family, and reads lacking a unique V-gene family were excluded. A later analysis removed nearly 600 highly shared, low-generation-probability nucleotide sequences to deal with suspected cross-contamination and a sequencing artifact. A later analysis calculated a clonal expansion index for each public chain from normalized within-repertoire ranks of inferred template counts. Generation probabilities in a later analysis came from a VDJ recombination model fitted to out-of-frame rearrangements, and those results were checked against IGoR. In a later analysis, hypergeometric tests were used to score TCR-TCR, TCR-HLA and TCR-CMV co-occurrence, with a repertoire-size bias correction applied to TCR pairs. A later analysis estimated false discovery rates by permuting HLA or CMV assignments 20 times. In a later analysis, co-occurring TCRs were grouped using DBSCAN, and TCRdist sequence similarity was added for clustering within HLA-allele-positive subsets. For co-occurrence clustering, repertoires with fewer than 30,000 or more than 120,000 public chains were excluded, along with about five repertoires with anomalous nucleotide sharing. Sourced from immuneACCESS, this table was stored by TCRdb with only in-frame sequences that have V and J called. A share of the clones is absent; for the studies checked, an unresolved V gene accounts for under half, and the remainder has no known explanation. That table gives V, J and clone size, and the DNA gave D and trimming. This sample lists about 130,000 clones; more than 75% were detected once. The ten largest account for roughly 1.5% of the sample.

This receptor was obtained from a female donor in good health and CMV-seronegative. Source material: PBMCs. The rearranged segments are TRBV1 and TRBJ2-3; no check of the table's D call, TRBD2, against the DNA was made. TRBV1 is a pseudogene locus. This receptor carries the CDR3 CTSSQRAGVKADTQYF. The nucleotide sequence is TGCACCAGCAGCCAGAGAGCGGGAGTTAAAGCAGATACGCAGTATTTT.